Listed below are T cell receptor beta chains from one sample, sequenced in a study of shared clonotypes between healthy human individuals. Here immunoSEQ multiplex PCR was the method, and the copy in TCRdb shows in-frame clones only, minus some. The profile shows 2.3 million or so clones, approximately 93% of them singletons. What was sequenced was naive CD4+ T cells from PBMCs. These receptors originate from a man in his late teens or twenties in good health. Some clones in this sample may be carry-over from other donors' samples. Each CDR3 is given with its conserved first and last residue. Fields, in order: V gene, J gene, D gene, CDR3 length, clone size, CDR3 DNA, CDR3 protein. A D gene is named only where the DNA matches it firmly. Clone size is not always given. Where it is, it says once, few, many or a class for expanded clones.

>TRBV28|TRBJ2-7|-|10|-
TGTGCCAGCAGTCTTTACGAGCAGTACTTC
CASSLYEQYF
>TRBV5-6|TRBJ2-5|-|11|-
TGTGCCAGCAGCCTCCAAGAGACCCAGTACTTC
CASSLQETQYF
>TRBV6-5|TRBJ1-1|-|14|-
TGTGCCAGCAGTTATGAGGGGATGAACACTGAAGCTTTCTTT
CASSYEGMNTEAFF
>TRBV29-1|TRBJ2-7|-|15|-
TGCAGCGTTGAAGATAATCAGGGACTTGTGTACGAGCAGTACTTC
CSVEDNQGLVYEQYF
>TRBV27|TRBJ2-7|-|12|-
TGTGCCAGCAGTTACGGGGCCCACGAGCAGTACTTC
CASSYGAHEQYF
>TRBV27|TRBJ2-7|-|15|-
TGTGCCAGCAGTTTATGGGGCGACAACTCCTACGAGCAGTACTTC
CASSLWGDNSYEQYF
>TRBV18|TRBJ1-5|-|13|once
TGTGCCAGCTCACGACAGGCCGATCAGCCCCAGCATTTT
CASSRQADQPQHF
>TRBV28|TRBJ1-1|-|12|few
TGTGCCAGCAGTTTACCCGAGACTGAAGCTTTCTTT
CASSLPETEAFF
>TRBV11-2|TRBJ2-7|TRBD1|14|once
TGTGCCAGCAGCACAACCAGGGGGTCTTGGGAGCAGTACTTC
CASSTTRGSWEQYF
>TRBV29-1|TRBJ2-6|-|16|-
TGCAGCGTTGAAGAAGCTAAGGGCGGAGGGGCCAACGTCCTGACTTTC
CSVEEAKGGGANVLTF
>TRBV27|TRBJ1-4|-|16|-
TGTGCCAGCAGTCCATTTCTGGGGATGGGGTATGAAAAACTGTTTTTT
CASSPFLGMGYEKLFF
>TRBV28|TRBJ1-6|TRBD1|15|-
TGTGCCAGCAACCCTCCAAACAGGGGAAATTCACCCCTCCACTTT
CASNPPNRGNSPLHF
>TRBV5-1|TRBJ2-3|-|17|-
TGCGCCAGCAGCTTGGAGGCCGTGAGGCGAAGCACAGATACGCAGTATTTT
CASSLEAVRRSTDTQYF
>TRBV19|TRBJ2-7|TRBD2|15|-
TGTGCCAGTAGTATGTCCGCTAGCGGGAGAAGAGAGCAGTACTTC
CASSMSASGRREQYF
>TRBV30|TRBJ2-3|-|11|-
TGTGCCTGGACAGGGGAAGATACGCAGTATTTT
CAWTGEDTQYF
>TRBV6-1|TRBJ2-3|-|15|-
TGTGCCAGCAGTGAACACAGGGAAGACACAGATACGCAGTATTTT
CASSEHREDTDTQYF
>TRBV7-2|TRBJ2-6|-|15|-
TGTGCCAGCAGCTCCAACAGGGCTGGGGCCAACGTCCTGACTTTC
CASSSNRAGANVLTF
>TRBV2|TRBJ1-2|-|12|-
TGTGCCAGCAGGGGGACCGTCGGCGGCTACACCTTC
CASRGTVGGYTF
>TRBV5-1|TRBJ2-1|TRBD2|16|-
TGCGCCAGCAGCCTCCCGACTAGCGGGGGAAACAATGAGCAGTTCTTC
CASSLPTSGGNNEQFF
>TRBV19|TRBJ1-2|-|12|-
TGTGCCAGTAGTATCGCGAGTTTTGGCTACACCTTC
CASSIASFGYTF
>TRBV27|TRBJ2-3|-|15|-
TGTGCCAGCAGTTCCAAGACATACCGCACAGATACGCAGTATTTT
CASSSKTYRTDTQYF
>TRBV4-3|TRBJ1-4|-|12|-
TGCGCCAGCAGCCGATCAGGGGAAAAACTGTTTTTT
CASSRSGEKLFF
>TRBV19|TRBJ1-3|-|14|-
TGTGCCAGTAGTCGACAGCGCTCTGGAAACACCATATATTTT
CASSRQRSGNTIYF
>TRBV7-6|TRBJ2-7|TRBD2|16|-
TGTGCCAGCAGCTCTACCGGGACTAGCGGGAGCTACGAGCAGTACTTC
CASSSTGTSGSYEQYF
>TRBV6-5|TRBJ1-5|-|13|-
TGTGCCAGCAGAGACAGGTCTGCTCAGCCCCAGCATTTT
CASRDRSAQPQHF
>TRBV5-3|TRBJ2-4|-|19|-
TGTGCCAGAAGCTTGGCGCAATTTGTGACCCCGCTAGCCAAAAACATTCAGTACTTC
CARSLAQFVTPLAKNIQYF
>TRBV6-4|TRBJ2-3|-|13|-
TGTGCCAGCAGTGTTGAGGGCACAGATACGCAGTATTTT
CASSVEGTDTQYF
>TRBV18|TRBJ2-5|-|14|-
TGTGCCAGCTCTCGGTCCCCGGGGTTGGAGACCCAGTACTTC
CASSRSPGLETQYF
>TRBV4-2|TRBJ2-7|-|15|-
TGTGCCAGCAGCCGGGGAAAACAGGACTCCTACGAGCAGTACTTC
CASSRGKQDSYEQYF
>TRBV28|TRBJ2-5|-|16|-
TGTGCCAGCAGTTCGACGCAGGATCCCAACCAAGAGACCCAGTACTTC
CASSSTQDPNQETQYF
>TRBV6-1|TRBJ2-7|TRBD2|14|-
TGTGCCAGCAGTCTGACTAGCGGGAGTCCTGGGCAGTACTTC
CASSLTSGSPGQYF
>TRBV12-5|TRBJ1-2|-|13|-
TGTGCTCAACCGGACTGGAGGAGGGGTGGCTACACCTTC
CAQPDWRRGGYTF
>TRBV5-1|TRBJ2-5|-|14|once
TGCGCCAGCAGCTTGGATCTGGTTAGGGAGACCCAGTACTTC
CASSLDLVRETQYF
>TRBV21-1|TRBJ1-1|-|14|once
TGTGCCAGCAGCAAAGGTCAGGTAAACACTGAAGCTTTCTTT
CASSKGQVNTEAFF
>TRBV5-1|TRBJ1-2|TRBD1|17|-
TGCGCCAGCAGCCTGGGGGGACAGGGTCTAATGGACTATGGCTACACCTTC
CASSLGGQGLMDYGYTF
>TRBV5-8|TRBJ1-5|-|15|-
TGTGCCAGCAGCCCTATAAGAACTAGCAATCAGCCCCAGCATTTT
CASSPIRTSNQPQHF
>TRBV20-1|TRBJ2-5|-|11|-
TGCACTGTAAGAATTGGGGAGACCCAGTACTTC
CTVRIGETQYF
>TRBV19|TRBJ1-1|TRBD1|13|-
TGTGCCAGTAACAGGGGGCCAACAACTGAAGCTTTCTTT
CASNRGPTTEAFF
>TRBV6-5|TRBJ1-4|TRBD1|15|-
TGTGCCAGCAGTTACTCGTCAGGGGGATATGAAAAACTGTTTTTT
CASSYSSGGYEKLFF
>TRBV5-4|TRBJ2-7|-|16|-
TGTGCCAGCAGGGGGACCGGGGCTAACTACTCCTACGAGCAGTACTTC
CASRGTGANYSYEQYF
>TRBV7-8|TRBJ1-4|-|17|-
TGTGCCAGCGGACCTTTGGGGACACCTAGTATTAATGAAAAACTGTTTTTT
CASGPLGTPSINEKLFF
>TRBV18|TRBJ2-2|TRBD1|17|-
TGTGCCAGCTCACCACAACCATCGACAGGGGGCTCCGGGGAGCTGTTTTTT
CASSPQPSTGGSGELFF
>TRBV2|TRBJ2-7|-|12|-
TGTGCCTTCGGCGGGACCGTCTACGAGCAGTACTTC
CAFGGTVYEQYF
>TRBV5-1|TRBJ2-7|-|14|-
TGCGCCAGCAGCCCCCGTCCGGGGCTTGACGAGCAGTACTTC
CASSPRPGLDEQYF
>TRBV6-5|TRBJ1-4|-|14|-
TGTGCCAGCAGTTACTCGAGTGGGCCCAGCCCGCTGTTTTTT
CASSYSSGPSPLFF
>TRBV14|TRBJ1-3|-|14|-
TGTGCCAGCAGACGGGACTTATATGGAAACACCATATATTTT
CASRRDLYGNTIYF
>TRBV9|TRBJ1-2|-|13|-
TGTGCCAGCAGTGTAGACGATGGCTATGGCTACACCTTC
CASSVDDGYGYTF
>TRBV18|TRBJ1-5|-|14|-
TGTGCCAGCTCACCAGGGGGGGGTTATCAGCCCCAGCATTTT
CASSPGGGYQPQHF
>TRBV29-1|TRBJ1-1|-|12|-
TGCAGCGTTCAGGGATTGGACACTGAAGCTTTCTTT
CSVQGLDTEAFF
>TRBV28|TRBJ1-3|-|15|-
TGTGCCAGCCGCCCACCGGGGTCTCTTGGAAACACCATATATTTT
CASRPPGSLGNTIYF
>TRBV6-5|TRBJ2-1|-|15|-
TGTGCCAGCAGCCCGGGACAGGTAACTAGCGGATGGCAGTTCTTC
CASSPGQVTSGWQFF
>TRBV27|TRBJ2-7|TRBD2|16|-
TGTGCCAGCAGTTATGCGGGAGGGCACTCGTTCGGAGAGCAGTACTTC
CASSYAGGHSFGEQYF
>TRBV19|TRBJ1-2|-|14|-
TGTGCCAGTAGTGAAAACCGGGACAAGGATGGCTACACCTTC
CASSENRDKDGYTF